This TCR beta chain stems from a study of T cell clones after liver transplantation. Method: immunoSEQ multiplex PCR; TCRdb's copy keeps in-frame clones and lacks some. The repertoire consists of around 100,000 clones, with more than 75% occurring once and the leading ten covering 0.8% to 1%. Unstimulated PBMCs were sorted into CD3+CD4+ and CD3+CD8+ populations. The CDR3 consists of 15 residues. The clonotype comes from a human donor who received a liver transplant. The J gene is TRBJ1-2, the V gene TRBV21-1. TRBV21-1 is reported as a pseudogene. Sequencing used CD4+ T cells from blood, obtained before liver transplant. Here the CDR3 reads CASSRTIRVDYGYTF. The CDR3 DNA reads TGTGCCAGCAGCAGAACGATTAGGGTCGACTATGGCTACACCTTC.